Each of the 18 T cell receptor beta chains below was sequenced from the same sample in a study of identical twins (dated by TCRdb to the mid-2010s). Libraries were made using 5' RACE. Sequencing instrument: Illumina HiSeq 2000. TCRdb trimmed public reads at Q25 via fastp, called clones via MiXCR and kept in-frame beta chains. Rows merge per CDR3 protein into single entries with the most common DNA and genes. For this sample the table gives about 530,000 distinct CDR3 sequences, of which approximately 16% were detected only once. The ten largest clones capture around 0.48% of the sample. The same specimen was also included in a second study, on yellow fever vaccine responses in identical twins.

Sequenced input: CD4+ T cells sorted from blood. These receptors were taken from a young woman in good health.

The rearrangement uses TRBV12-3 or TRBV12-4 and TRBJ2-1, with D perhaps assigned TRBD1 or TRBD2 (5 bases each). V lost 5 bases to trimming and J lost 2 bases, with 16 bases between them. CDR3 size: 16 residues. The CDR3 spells CASSTGYGQAYNEQFF. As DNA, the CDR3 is TGTGCCAGCAGTACGGGGTACGGACAAGCCTACAATGAGCAGTTCTTC.

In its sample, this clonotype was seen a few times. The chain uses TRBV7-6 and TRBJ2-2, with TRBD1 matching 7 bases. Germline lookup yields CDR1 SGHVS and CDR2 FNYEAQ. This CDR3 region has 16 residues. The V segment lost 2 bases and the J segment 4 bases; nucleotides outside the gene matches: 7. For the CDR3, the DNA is TGTGCCAGCAGCTTAAGGGCAACAGGGGTCACCGGGGAGCTGTTTTTT. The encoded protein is CASSLRATGVTGELFF. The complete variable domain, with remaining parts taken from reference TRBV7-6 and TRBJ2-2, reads GAGVSQSPRYKVTKRGQDVALRCDPISGHVSLYWYRQALGQGPEFLTYFNYEAQQDKSGLPNDRFSAERPEGSISTLTIQRTEQRDSAMYRCASSLRATGVTGELFFGEGSRLTVL.

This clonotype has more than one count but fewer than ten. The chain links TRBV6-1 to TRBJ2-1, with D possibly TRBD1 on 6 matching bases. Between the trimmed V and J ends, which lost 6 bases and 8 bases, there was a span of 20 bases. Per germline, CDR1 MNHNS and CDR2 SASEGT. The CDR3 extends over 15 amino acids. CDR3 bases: TGTGCCAGCAGCCGCGACCAGGGGTTTAGCTATGAGCAGTTCTTC. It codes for CASSRDQGFSYEQFF.

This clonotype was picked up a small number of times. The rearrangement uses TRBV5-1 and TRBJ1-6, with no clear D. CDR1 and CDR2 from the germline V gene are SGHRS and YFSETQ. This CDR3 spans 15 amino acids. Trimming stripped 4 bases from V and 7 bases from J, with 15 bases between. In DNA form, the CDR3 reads TGCGCCAGCAGCCCCGAGTGGGAACCAAATTCACCCCTCCACTTT. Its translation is CASSPEWEPNSPLHF.

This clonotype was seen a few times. CDR3 amino acids: CSARDLGGWGSETQYF. CDR3 in DNA: TGCAGTGCTAGAGATCTGGGGGGTTGGGGTTCGGAGACCCAGTACTTC. V is TRBV20-1 and J is TRBJ2-5; tentatively, D is TRBD2 (6 bases). This CDR3 has 16 amino acids. V was pared by 0 bases and J by 5 bases, with 19 bases between. Looked up from germline, CDR1 is DFQATT and CDR2 is SNEGSKA (reference sequence).

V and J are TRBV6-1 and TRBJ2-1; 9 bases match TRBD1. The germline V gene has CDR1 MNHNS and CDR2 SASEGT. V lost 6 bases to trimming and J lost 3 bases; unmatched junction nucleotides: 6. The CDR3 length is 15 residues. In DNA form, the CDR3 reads TGTGCCAGCAGGAGGACAGGGGACGTCTACAATGAGCAGTTCTTC. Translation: CASRRTGDVYNEQFF.

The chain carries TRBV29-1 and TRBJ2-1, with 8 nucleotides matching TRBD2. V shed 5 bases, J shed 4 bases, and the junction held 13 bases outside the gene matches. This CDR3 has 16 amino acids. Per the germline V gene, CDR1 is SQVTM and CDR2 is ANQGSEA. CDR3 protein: CSVRYELAEAYNEQFF. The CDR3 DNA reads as TGCAGCGTTCGATACGAACTAGCGGAGGCATACAATGAGCAGTTCTTC.

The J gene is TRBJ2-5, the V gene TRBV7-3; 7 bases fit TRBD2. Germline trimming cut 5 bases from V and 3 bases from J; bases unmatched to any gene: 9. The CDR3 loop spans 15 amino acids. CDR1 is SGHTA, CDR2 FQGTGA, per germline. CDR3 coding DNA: TGTGCCAGCAGCCCGGGAGTACGGGGGGAAGAGACCCAGTACTTC. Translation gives CASSPGVRGEETQYF.

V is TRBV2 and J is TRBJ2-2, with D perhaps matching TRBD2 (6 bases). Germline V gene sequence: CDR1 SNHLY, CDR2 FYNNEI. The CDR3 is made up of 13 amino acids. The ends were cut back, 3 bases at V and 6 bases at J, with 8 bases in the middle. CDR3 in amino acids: CASSEWEAGELFF. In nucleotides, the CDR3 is TGTGCCAGCAGTGAGTGGGAGGCCGGGGAGCTGTTTTTT.

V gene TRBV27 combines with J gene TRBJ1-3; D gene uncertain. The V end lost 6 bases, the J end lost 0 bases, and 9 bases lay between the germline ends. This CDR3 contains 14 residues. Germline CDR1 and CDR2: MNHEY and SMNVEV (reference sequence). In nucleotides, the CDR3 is TGTGCCAGCAGAGACTATAGCTCTGGAAACACCATATATTTT. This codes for CASRDYSSGNTIYF.

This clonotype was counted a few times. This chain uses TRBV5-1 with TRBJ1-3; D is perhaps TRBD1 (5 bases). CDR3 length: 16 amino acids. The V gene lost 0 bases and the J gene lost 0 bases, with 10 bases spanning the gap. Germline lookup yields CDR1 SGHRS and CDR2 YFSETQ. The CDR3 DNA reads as TGCGCCAGCAGCTTGGGGGGGATTTACTCTGGAAACACCATATATTTT. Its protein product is CASSLGGIYSGNTIYF.

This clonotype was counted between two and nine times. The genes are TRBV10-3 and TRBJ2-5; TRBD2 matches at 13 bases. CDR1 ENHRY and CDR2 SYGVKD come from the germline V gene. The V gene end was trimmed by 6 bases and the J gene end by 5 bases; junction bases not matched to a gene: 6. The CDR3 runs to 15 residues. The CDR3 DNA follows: TGTGCCATCAGGGACCCGACTAGCGGGAGGGAGACCCAGTACTTC. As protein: CAIRDPTSGRETQYF.

This CDR3 reads CASWGQVASGRTRETQYF. The CDR3 DNA follows: TGTGCCAGCTGGGGACAGGTCGCTAGCGGGAGAACACGGGAGACCCAGTACTTC. The chain combines TRBV12-3 or TRBV12-4 with TRBJ2-5; 10 nucleotides line up with TRBD2. This CDR3 contains 18 residues. V gave up 8 bases and J gave up 5 bases; unmatched junction bases: 20.

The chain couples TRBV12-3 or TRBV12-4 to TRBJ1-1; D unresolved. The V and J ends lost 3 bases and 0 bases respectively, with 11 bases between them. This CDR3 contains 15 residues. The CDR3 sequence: CASSFQSTLNTEAFF. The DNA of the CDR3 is TGTGCCAGCAGTTTTCAGTCAACCTTGAACACTGAAGCTTTCTTT.

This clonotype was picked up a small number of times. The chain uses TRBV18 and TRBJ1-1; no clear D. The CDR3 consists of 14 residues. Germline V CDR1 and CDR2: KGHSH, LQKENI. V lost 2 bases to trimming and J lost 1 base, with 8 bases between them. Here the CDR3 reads CASSPRETNTEAFF. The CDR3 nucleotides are TGTGCCAGCTCACCAAGGGAAACGAACACTGAAGCTTTCTTT.

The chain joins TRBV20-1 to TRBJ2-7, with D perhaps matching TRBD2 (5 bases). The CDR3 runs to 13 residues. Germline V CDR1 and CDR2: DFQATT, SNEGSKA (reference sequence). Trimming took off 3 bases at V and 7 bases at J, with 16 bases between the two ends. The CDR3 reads CSARDSGLWEQYF. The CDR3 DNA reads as TGCAGTGCTAGGGACTCCGGCTTATGGGAGCAGTACTTC.

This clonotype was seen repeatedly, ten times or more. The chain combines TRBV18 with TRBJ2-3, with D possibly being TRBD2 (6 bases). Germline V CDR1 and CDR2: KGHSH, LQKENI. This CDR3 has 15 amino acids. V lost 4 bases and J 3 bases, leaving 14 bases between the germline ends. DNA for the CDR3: TGTGCCAGCTCACGAAGAGCGGAGGGTACAGATACGCAGTATTTT. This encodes CASSRRAEGTDTQYF.

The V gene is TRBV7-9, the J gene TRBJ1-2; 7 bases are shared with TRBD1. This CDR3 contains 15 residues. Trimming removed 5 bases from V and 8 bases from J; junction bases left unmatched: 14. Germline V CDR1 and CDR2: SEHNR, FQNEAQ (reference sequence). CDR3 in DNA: TGTGCCAGCAGCCCCGGGACAGTTCGTGTAGGGGGCTACACCTTC. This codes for CASSPGTVRVGGYTF.